Here is one T cell receptor (beta chain) with its context. Its antigen is not identified. Here immunoSEQ multiplex PCR was the method, and the copy in TCRdb shows in-frame clones only, minus some. The sample records around 50,000 clones, roughly 82% being singletons. The time point here: pretreatment peripheral blood. These data come from a study of PD-L1 blockade in urothelial cancer. Study details: Intravenous atezolizumab, 1,200 mg every 3 weeks, was begun by patients in the mid-2010s. A median of roughly 150,000 T cells was found in the blood samples.

Findings of the study overall: Pretreatment blood TCR clonality under the median forecast improved survival.

This CDR3 comprises 15 residues. V shed 8 bases, J shed 4 bases, and the junction held 13 bases outside the gene matches. Germline V gives CDR1 SNHLY, CDR2 FYNNEI. The chain couples TRBV2 to TRBJ2-7, with 8 bases fitting TRBD1. The sample here was PBMCs, taken around atezolizumab (anti-PD-L1) treatment. The receptor comes from a man in his fifties with urothelial cancer. The CDR3 is CASRTGQGAFYEQYF. DNA of the CDR3: TGTGCCAGCCGCACCGGGCAGGGGGCCTTTTACGAGCAGTACTTC.